A selection of T cell receptor beta chains follows, all from one sample in a study of post-analysis software for immune sequencing data. TCRdb redid the calling of the PCR reads with MiXCR, one entry per CDR3 protein. The table lists 650,000 to 850,000 distinct CDR3 sequences, roughly 46% of them singletons. The material sequenced was blood. All receptors come from a girl between 10 and 17 years old with multiple sclerosis. CDR3s include the opening cysteine and the closing phenylalanine or tryptophan. Each record gives: J gene, D gene, V gene, clone size, CDR3 protein, CDR3 DNA. The D gene is left open where the match is weak. The size of a clone is reported for some rows only, either as once, few or many, or as a class for expanded clones.

>TRBJ1-1|.|TRBV11-2|.
CASSPLNGVPKDTEAFF
TGTGCCAGCAGCCCCCTTAACGGGGTCCCGAAAGATACTGAAGCTTTCTTT
>TRBJ2-7|.|TRBV18|.
CASSPSQRWEEQYF
TGTGCCAGCTCACCGTCCCAGCGGTGGGAAGAGCAGTACTTC
>TRBJ1-2|.|TRBV27|.
CASSPFLPGPANYGYTF
TGTGCCAGCAGTCCTTTCTTACCGGGGCCAGCTAACTATGGCTACACCTTC
>TRBJ2-5|TRBD2|TRBV12-3/TRBV12-4|few
CASRKGLAREQYF
TGTGCCAGCAGAAAGGGACTAGCGAGAGAGCAGTACTTC
>TRBJ1-4|TRBD1|TRBV6-5|.
CASSDRGMGEKLFF
TGTGCCAGCAGCGACAGGGGAATGGGTGAAAAACTGTTTTTT
>TRBJ2-7|TRBD2|TRBV7-2|.
CASSPTAGTSYEQYF
TGTGCCAGCAGCCCGACAGCGGGAACCTCCTACGAGCAGTACTTC
>TRBJ2-7|TRBD2|TRBV7-2|.
CASSGLTSGVTYEQYF
TGTGCCAGCAGCGGATTGACAAGCGGGGTAACCTACGAGCAGTACTTC
>TRBJ2-7|.|TRBV20-1|.
CSASSRGTPYEQYF
TGCAGTGCTAGTAGTCGGGGCACTCCCTACGAGCAGTACTTC
>TRBJ2-1|.|TRBV4-1|.
CASSQDGYSEQFF
TGCGCCAGCAGCCAAGATGGCTACTCTGAGCAGTTCTTC
>TRBJ2-7|TRBD1|TRBV27|.
CASSPPRDRGLYEQYF
TGTGCCAGCAGTCCGCCTCGGGACAGGGGGCTCTACGAGCAGTACTTC
>TRBJ1-6|.|TRBV27|.
CASSLNNSPLHF
TGTGCCAGCAGTTTGAATAATTCACCCCTCCACTTT
>TRBJ2-5|.|TRBV7-3|.
CASSSGRSETQYF
TGTGCCAGCAGCTCGGGACGATCAGAGACCCAGTACTTC
>TRBJ2-1|.|TRBV7-2|.
CASSLGFWDRHRLYEQFF
TGTGCCAGCAGCTTAGGGTTCTGGGACCGCCATCGATTGTATGAGCAGTTCTTC